This record looks at one TCR beta chain sequence and its context. The data belong to a study of blood T cell repertoires in COVID-19. Study background: Sites in the United States, Italy and Spain provided acute and convalescent COVID-19 samples. PBMCs, B-cell-depleted T cells, or T cells were the source of the cDNA or gDNA that made up the material.

CDR1 is SGHAT and CDR2 is FQNNGV in the germline V gene. Trimming took 4 bases from V and 5 from J; bases not matched to a gene: 1. The length of the CDR3 is 14 residues. Libraries were prepared by immunoSEQ multiplex PCR; TCRdb keeps only in-frame clonotypes and omits some of them. Of under 150,000 clones listed, less than 95% were seen once; the top ten hold under 2%. This chain uses TRBV11-2 with TRBJ2-5, with 13 bases that match TRBD2. Sequenced sample: peripheral blood. The clonotype comes from a human donor with active COVID-19. The donor label of this sample is uncertain. This CDR3 reads CASSSTSGRETQYF. The DNA of the CDR3 is TGTGCCAGCAGCTCGACTAGCGGGAGGGAGACCCAGTACTTC.